The source of this T cell receptor (beta chain) is a study of shared clonotypes between healthy human individuals. This CDR3 spans 15 amino acids. The germline gives CDR1 MDHEN, CDR2 SYDVKM. Trimming pared 5 bases from V and 5 bases from J, leaving 19 bases between. Clones were read by immunoSEQ multiplex PCR, and TCRdb kept only the in-frame ones, dropping some. The sample consists of 1.6 million or so clones, roughly 97% of them appearing once. This sequence joins TRBV28 and TRBJ2-7, with D unresolved. The sample comprised naive CD4+ T cells sorted from blood. The subset here: CD45RA+ positively selected. The receptor was derived from a man aged 30 to 39 in good health. Here the CDR3 reads CASSTPVVSLHEQYF. CDR3 DNA: TGTGCCAGCAGTACCCCAGTCGTATCGCTCCACGAGCAGTACTTC. Based on the CDR3 plus reference TRBV28 and TRBJ2-7, the full variable domain is DVKVTQSSRYLVKRTGEKVFLECVQDMDHENMFWYRQDPGLGLRLIYFSYDVKMKEKGDIPEGYSVSREKKERFSLILESASTNQTSMYLCASSTPVVSLHEQYFGPGTRLTVT.